This T cell receptor (beta chain) emerged from a study of T cell changes during pregnancy in multiple sclerosis. CDR3 length equals 14 residues. Germline V gene sequence: CDR1 MDHEN, CDR2 SYDVKM. V was cut by 7 bases and J by 6 bases, with 18 bases left in between. TCRdb's copy holds only in-frame clones and misses some; the assay was immunoSEQ multiplex PCR. This sample has some 60,000 clones; around 90% occur once, and the top ten carry 3% to 4%. J is TRBJ1-1 and V is TRBV28; possible D gene TRBD1, 6 bases. The sequencing here drew on peripheral blood, taken after pregnancy. The TCR sequence derives from a female donor in good health, enrolled as a control in a pregnancy study. The CDR3 sequence: CASMVEGGKSEAFF. The CDR3, as DNA: TGTGCCAGCATGGTGGAAGGGGGTAAGTCTGAAGCTTTCTTT.